The present T cell receptor (beta chain) was sequenced within a study of blood T cell repertoires in COVID-19. The wider study: Samples of COVID-19 (acute and convalescent) were obtained from the United States, Italy and Spain. Nucleic acid was either cDNA or gDNA, and it came from T cells, B-cell-depleted T cells, or PBMCs.

The CDR3 covers 15 residues. Per germline, CDR1 MNHEY and CDR2 SVGAGI. Deletions cut 6 bases from V and 1 base from J, with 12 bases between. In the source study's methods: Amplification of reference gene primers was used by the study to estimate nucleated cell counts. Measured with immunoSEQ multiplex PCR; TCRdb has only the in-frame clones, and not every one. From that table come the V and J calls and clone size; the DNA was used to work out D and trimming. Of about 180,000 clones in the sample, approximately 86% are singletons; the top ten hold about 9.6%. Sequenced input: peripheral blood. This receptor was obtained from a man between 50 and 59 years old with active or convalescent COVID-19. V and J are TRBV6-5 and TRBJ2-2; D is unclear. The CDR3 nucleotides read TGTGCCAGCAGGACCTTCGACAAGAACACCGGGGAGCTGTTTTTT. Its protein is CASRTFDKNTGELFF.